This T cell receptor beta chain appears in the sequencing data of a study of blood T cell repertoires in COVID-19. Clones were sequenced by immunoSEQ multiplex PCR, and TCRdb holds only the in-frame ones, with some missing. The sample yields hundreds of thousands of clones, about 85% seen once. This clone is a singleton in its sample. Germline CDR1 MNHEY, CDR2 SVGEGT. This CDR3 is 14 amino acids long. V gave up 5 bases and J gave up 10 bases; unmatched junction bases: 8. The gene calls are TRBV6-2 or TRBV6-3 and TRBJ1-6; 7 bases line up with TRBD1. The TCR was taken from a woman younger than 35 with acute COVID-19. The sample comprised PBMCs or T cells enriched from blood (not recorded which). The CDR3 region is CASSATGDRSPLHF. CDR3 nucleotide sequence: TGTGCCAGCAGTGCCACAGGGGACAGATCACCCCTCCACTTT.